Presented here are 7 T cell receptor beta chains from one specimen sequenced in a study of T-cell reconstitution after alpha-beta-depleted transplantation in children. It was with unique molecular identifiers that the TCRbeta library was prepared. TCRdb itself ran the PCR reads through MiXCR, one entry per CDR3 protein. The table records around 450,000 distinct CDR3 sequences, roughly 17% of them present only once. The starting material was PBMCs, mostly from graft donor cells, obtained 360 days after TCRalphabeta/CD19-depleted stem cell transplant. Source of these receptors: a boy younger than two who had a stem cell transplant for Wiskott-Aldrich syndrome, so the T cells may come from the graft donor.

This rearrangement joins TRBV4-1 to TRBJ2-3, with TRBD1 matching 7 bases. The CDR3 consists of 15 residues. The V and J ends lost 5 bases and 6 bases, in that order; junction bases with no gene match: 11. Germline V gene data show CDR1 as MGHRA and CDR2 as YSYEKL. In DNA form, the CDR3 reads TGCGCCAGCAGCATAACAGGGGTAGGTCTGGATACGCAGTATTTT. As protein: CASSITGVGLDTQYF.

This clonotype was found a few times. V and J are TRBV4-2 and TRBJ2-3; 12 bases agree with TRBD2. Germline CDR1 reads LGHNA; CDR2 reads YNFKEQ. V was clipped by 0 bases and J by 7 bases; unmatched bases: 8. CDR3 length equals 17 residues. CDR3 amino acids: CASSQDPALAGGYTQYF. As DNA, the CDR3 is TGTGCCAGCAGCCAAGATCCCGCCCTAGCGGGGGGGTATACGCAGTATTTT.

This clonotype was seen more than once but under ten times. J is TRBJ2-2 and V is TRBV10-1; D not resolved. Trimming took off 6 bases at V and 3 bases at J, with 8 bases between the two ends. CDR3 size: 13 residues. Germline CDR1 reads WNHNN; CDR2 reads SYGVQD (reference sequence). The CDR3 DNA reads TGCGCCAGCAGATTGACTCACACCGGGGAGCTGTTTTTT. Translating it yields CASRLTHTGELFF.

The CDR3 nucleotides read TGTGCCAGCAGTCTATCCCGGACAGGGGTCAGAGAGCAGTTCTTC. Residues: CASSLSRTGVREQFF. The V call is TRBV28, the J call TRBJ2-1; TRBD1 agrees at 9 bases. V was pared by 5 bases and J by 10 bases, with 12 bases of the junction left unmatched. Germline assignment: CDR1 MDHEN and CDR2 SYDVKM. The CDR3 contains 15 residues.

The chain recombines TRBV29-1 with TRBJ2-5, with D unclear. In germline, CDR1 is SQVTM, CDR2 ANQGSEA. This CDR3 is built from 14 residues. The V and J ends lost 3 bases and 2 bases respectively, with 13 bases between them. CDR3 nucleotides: TGCAGCGTTGATAATAAGGGTTCGCAAGAGACCCAGTACTTC. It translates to CSVDNKGSQETQYF.

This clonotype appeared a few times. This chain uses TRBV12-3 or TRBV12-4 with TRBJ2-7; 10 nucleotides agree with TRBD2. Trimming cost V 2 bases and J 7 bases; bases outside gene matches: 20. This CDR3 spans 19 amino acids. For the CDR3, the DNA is TGTGCCAGCAGTTTATCAATCCCGTTCCTAGCGGGAGAGATCCAGGAGCAGTACTTC. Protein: CASSLSIPFLAGEIQEQYF.

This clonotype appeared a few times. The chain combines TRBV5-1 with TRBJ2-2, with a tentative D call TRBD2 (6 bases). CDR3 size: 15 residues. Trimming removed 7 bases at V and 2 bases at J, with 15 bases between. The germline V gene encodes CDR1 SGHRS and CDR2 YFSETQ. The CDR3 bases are TGCGCCAGCCAAACCGGGACTCGAAACACCGGGGAGCTGTTTTTT. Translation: CASQTGTRNTGELFF.